The 12 T cell receptor beta chains in this list originate from one sample, sequenced in a study of technical replicates of blood from several donors. Generated by immunoSEQ multiplex PCR, the TCRdb table keeps only in-frame clones and is missing some. The table has approximately 52,000 clones, approximately 86% seen once. Sequenced sample: PBMCs. The receptor set was obtained from a human donor in good health. Some clones in this sample may be carry-over from other donors' samples.

The rearrangement links TRBV15 to TRBJ2-7; D may be TRBD2 (5 bases). Germline V gene data show CDR1 as LNHNV and CDR2 as YYDKDF (reference sequence). The CDR3 extends over 13 amino acids. Between the trimmed V and J ends, which lost 3 bases and 6 bases, there was a span of 12 bases. The CDR3 coding sequence is TGTGCCACCAGCAGGCCCGGTGGGAGCGAGCAGTACTTC. It specifies CATSRPGGSEQYF.

The rearrangement links TRBV9 to TRBJ2-1; 7 bases agree with TRBD2. The CDR3 contains 16 residues. From germline, CDR1 is SGDLS and CDR2 YYNGEE. J lost 2 bases, V lost 4 bases, and 9 bases had no gene match. For the CDR3, the DNA is TGTGCCAGCAGCCCTAGCGGAACTAGCACCTACAATGAGCAGTTCTTC. This translates into CASSPSGTSTYNEQFF.

The chain uses TRBV7-3 and TRBJ1-1; 8 bases fit TRBD1. The CDR3 totals 13 residues. The germline CDR1 and CDR2 sequences are SGHTA and FQGTGA. V shed 4 bases, J shed 8 bases, and the junction held 6 bases outside the gene matches. In nucleotides, the CDR3 is TGTGCCAGCAGCTACTCAGGACAGGGCGAAGCTTTCTTT. Its protein is CASSYSGQGEAFF.

The V and J genes are TRBV7-9 and TRBJ2-7; a possible D gene is TRBD2 (5 bases). Germline CDR1 SEHNR, CDR2 FQNEAQ (reference sequence). The CDR3 contains 13 residues. V lost 5 bases and J 1 base, leaving 9 bases between the germline ends. This CDR3 reads CASSPPGSYEQYF. The CDR3 DNA is TGTGCCAGCAGCCCTCCGGGGTCCTACGAGCAGTACTTC.

J is TRBJ1-2 and V is TRBV6-1; a possible D gene is TRBD1 (5 bases). V lost 10 bases, J lost 2 bases, and 14 bases lay in between. Germline lookup yields CDR1 MNHNS and CDR2 SASEGT. The CDR3 loop spans 13 amino acids. The CDR3 sequence: CATLKNRNYGYTF. In DNA, the CDR3 is TGTGCCACATTGAAAAACAGGAACTATGGCTACACCTTC.

The chain has TRBV5-6 and TRBJ2-3; 9 bases line up with TRBD2. Germline CDR1 is SGHDT and CDR2 is YYEEEE. CDR3 length: 15 residues. Trimming took 2 bases from V and 3 from J; bases not matched to a gene: 4. The CDR3 bases are TGTGCCAGCAGCTTCAGTAGCGGGGGTACAGATACGCAGTATTTT. Its translation is CASSFSSGGTDTQYF.

The chain has TRBV5-1 and TRBJ2-1, with 8 nucleotides matching TRBD2. The CDR3 sequence is 14 residues long. V trimming: 1 base; J trimming: 5 bases; junction bases outside the gene matches: 2. Germline-derived CDR1 and CDR2 are SGHRS and YFSETQ. CDR3 bases: TGCGCCAGCAGCTTGACTAGCGGCAACAATGAGCAGTTCTTC. This encodes CASSLTSGNNEQFF.

The chain carries TRBV2 and TRBJ1-2; 7 nucleotides match TRBD1. The V and J ends lost 6 bases and 4 bases, in that order; junction bases with no gene match: 8. This CDR3 contains 14 residues. Germline-derived CDR1 and CDR2 are SNHLY and FYNNEI. CDR3 in DNA: TGTGCCAGCAGCTCCCAGGGGGAACTCTATGGCTACACCTTC. Amino acid sequence: CASSSQGELYGYTF.

This chain uses TRBV13 with TRBJ2-7; 9 positions agree with TRBD1. This CDR3 contains 15 residues. Losses at the gene ends were 0 bases for V and 7 bases for J; bases not matched to a gene: 7. Looked up from germline, CDR1 is PRHDT and CDR2 is FYEKMQ (reference sequence). DNA for the CDR3: TGTGCCAGCAGCTTAGGGGACAGGGGACGTTGGGAGCAGTACTTC. This codes for CASSLGDRGRWEQYF.

The chain joins TRBV2 to TRBJ1-6; D gene uncertain. The CDR3 has 12 amino acids. CDR1 and CDR2 (germline): SNHLY, FYNNEI. CDR3 DNA sequence: TGTGCTACCACCTGGCAGAATTCACCCCTCCACTTT. It encodes CATTWQNSPLHF.

CDR3 in amino acids: CASSLAQAAGRPTEAFF. In DNA, the CDR3 is TGCGCCAGCAGCTTGGCCCAAGCAGCCGGCAGGCCCACTGAAGCTTTCTTT. V usage is TRBV5-1 and J usage is TRBJ1-1; D unclear. Germline CDR1 SGHRS, CDR2 YFSETQ. The CDR3 is made up of 17 amino acids. V lost 0 bases, J lost 4 bases, and 19 bases lay in between.

The V gene is TRBV7-3, the J gene TRBJ2-1; 7 bases are shared with TRBD2. This CDR3 is built from 15 residues. With 5 bases clipped from V and 0 bases from J, the junction kept 4 bases outside the gene matches. The V gene's germline CDR1 is SGHTA and CDR2 FQGTGA. This CDR3 reads CASSGAGSSYNEQFF. CDR3 DNA: TGTGCCAGCAGCGGAGCGGGAAGCTCCTACAATGAGCAGTTCTTC.